The clone carrying this T cell receptor beta chain occurred many times. One entry per CDR3 protein results from TCRdb running MiXCR on the RT-PCR reads. The profile shows 650,000 to 800,000 distinct CDR3 sequences, approximately 15% of them singletons. Germline V gene lookup returns CDR1 LNHNV and CDR2 YYDKDF (reference sequence). Trimming stripped 2 bases from V and 0 bases from J, with 11 bases between. CDR3 length: 16 residues. The rearrangement uses TRBV15 and TRBJ2-1; D is uncertain. Sequencing used memory CD4+ T cells from blood. The source is a female donor in good health, serving as a healthy control. CDR3 DNA sequence: TGTGCCACCAGCAGACTTGGGCTCCGCTCCTACAATGAGCAGTTCTTC. This translates into CATSRLGLRSYNEQFF.